The subject of this entry is one T cell receptor (beta chain). The antigen remains undetermined. This specimen belongs to a study of cytotoxic CD8 clonotypes in ibrutinib-treated CLL. Germline V CDR1 and CDR2: MNHEY, SVGAGI. V was shortened by 4 bases and J by 7 bases, with 14 bases between the two germline ends. The CDR3 spans 15 residues. Sequencing used immunoSEQ multiplex PCR; TCRdb keeps in-frame clones, though not all of them. The sample has 250,000 to 350,000 clones, around 69% seen once; the top ten hold about 6%. Findings and limits, study-wide: Clonality (at baseline) was higher than in age-matched healthy donors and tracked circulating CD8+ T-cell counts.

The rearrangement uses TRBV6-5 and TRBJ1-6; D gene ambiguous. The clonotype comes from a human donor with chronic lymphocytic leukemia. The sequences come from PBMCs, collected at disease progression, from a patient treated with ibrutinib. In nucleotides, the CDR3 is TGTGCCAGCAGTTCCCCGACACGGGCGAATTCACCCCTCCACTTT. This encodes CASSSPTRANSPLHF.